The 3 T cell receptor beta chains below were found in one sample sequenced in a study of T cells in Graves' hyperthyroidism and ophthalmopathy. Amplified regions were TCR beta CDR3 sequences from RNA transcripts. The HTBI primer set drove a first-round RT-PCR of the TCR CDR3. TCRdb recomputed calls from the multiplex PCR reads with MiXCR, one row per CDR3 protein. This table has some 740,000 distinct CDR3 sequences, 11% to 15% appearing once. The sample comprised blood. These receptors were obtained from a young woman with Graves' hyperthyroidism.

This clonotype was found a few times. The gene calls are TRBV27 and TRBJ2-7; no reliable D call. V lost 2 bases to trimming and J lost 0 bases, with 8 bases between them. Germline V CDR1 and CDR2: MNHEY, SMNVEV (reference sequence). The CDR3 extends over 14 amino acids. This CDR3 is CASSLRSYSYEQYF. CDR3 sequence (DNA): TGTGCCAGCAGTTTACGGTCTTACTCCTACGAGCAGTACTTC.

This clonotype came up a few times. This chain connects TRBV29-1 to TRBJ2-6; D gene uncertain. Trimming shortened V by 6 bases and J by 0 bases, and 6 bases separated the two germline ends. Germline CDR1 is SQVTM and CDR2 is ANQGSEA. The CDR3 runs to 13 residues. The CDR3 DNA is TGCAGCGTGACGGCCTCTGGGGCCAACGTCCTGACTTTC. It codes for CSVTASGANVLTF. Supplemented by reference TRBV29-1 and TRBJ2-6, the full variable domain reads SAVISQKPSRDICQRGTSLTIQCQVDSQVTMMFWYRQQPGQSLTLIATANQGSEATYESGFVIDKFPISRPNLTFSTLTVSNMSPEDSSIYLCSVTASGANVLTFGAGSRLTVL.

The rearrangement links TRBV12-3 or TRBV12-4 to TRBJ1-2; D is possibly TRBD1 (6 bases). V was pared by 9 bases and J by 2 bases, with 16 bases between. The CDR3 extends over 14 amino acids. CDR3 protein: CASVSIGQNYGYTF. The DNA for the CDR3 is TGTGCCAGTGTATCAATAGGACAGAACTATGGCTACACCTTC.